This T cell receptor beta chain appears in the sequencing data of a study of T cell repertoires in cytomegalovirus infection (dated by TCRdb to the late 2010s). For the study in its entirety: Alongside well-studied HLA-B-restricted epitopes, the peptide stimulations were aimed at recently identified HLA-C-restricted CMV epitopes, whose presentation resists viral immunomodulation. Donor HLA type was relevant to the analysis, because carriage of CMV infection together with the matching HLA type was indicated by public TCR beta signatures. Results the study describes overall, beyond this receptor: In both this cohort and an independent cohort of approximately 350 donors, the cumulative frequency of public TCR beta family members distinguished carriers of CMV infection plus the relevant HLA type. The ex vivo response was dominated by HLA-C-restricted CMV-specific TCR beta clonotypes, which also provided the single most frequent clonotype in two of eight donors.

There are a few counts of this clonotype. The antigen it recognizes is unknown. It has no much larger one-base neighbor in the sample; base qualities were not kept. Sequencer: Illumina HiSeq 1500. TCRdb itself trimmed the public reads at Q25 with fastp, ran MiXCR and retained productive beta chains. CDR3 protein duplicates are merged, each entry listing the most common genes and DNA. This sample lists roughly 110,000 distinct CDR3 sequences; 30% were detected once. Around 41% of the sample is in the top ten clones. For CDR1 and CDR2, the germline V gene lists MNHEY and SVGEGT. Between the V and J ends, shortened by 6 bases and 0 bases respectively, the junction contains 18 bases. The CDR3 numbers 17 residues from cysteine through phenylalanine. The CDR3 DNA has 51 bases and is translated from base 1. Reading the label with the study, this specimen's treatment or condition is: in vitro stimulation with specific CMV peptide epitopes to enrich CMV-specific T cells.

The specimen comprised CD8+ T cells from cultured PBMCs, sampled from culture after CMV antigen stimulation. The chain is encoded by TRBV6-2 or TRBV6-3 joined to TRBJ2-1, with the D gene too uncertain to name. The TCR comes from a human donor in good health (CMV status not recorded). Some clones in this sample may be carry-over from other donors' samples. CDR3 protein: CASSRLPPGNSYNEQFF. The DNA reads as follows: TGTGCCAGCAGCCGTCTGCCCCCTGGGAACTCCTACAATGAGCAGTTCTTC.